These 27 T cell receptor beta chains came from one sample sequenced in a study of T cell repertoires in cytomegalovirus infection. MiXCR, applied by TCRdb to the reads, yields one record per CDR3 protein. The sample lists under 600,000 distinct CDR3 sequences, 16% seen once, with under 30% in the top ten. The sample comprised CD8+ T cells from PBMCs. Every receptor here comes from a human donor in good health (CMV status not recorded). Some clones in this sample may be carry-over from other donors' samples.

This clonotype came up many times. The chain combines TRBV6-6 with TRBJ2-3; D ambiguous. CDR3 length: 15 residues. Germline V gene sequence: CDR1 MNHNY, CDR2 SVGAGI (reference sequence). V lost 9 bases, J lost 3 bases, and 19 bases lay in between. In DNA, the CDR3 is TGTGCCAGTTCCCATGCCGACCGGGTTACAGATACGCAGTATTTT. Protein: CASSHADRVTDTQYF.

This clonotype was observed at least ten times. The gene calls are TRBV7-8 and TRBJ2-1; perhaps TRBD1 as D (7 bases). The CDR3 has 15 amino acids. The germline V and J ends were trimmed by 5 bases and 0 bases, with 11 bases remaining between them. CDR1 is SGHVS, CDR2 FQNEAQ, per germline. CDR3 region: CASSPGGGSYNEQFF. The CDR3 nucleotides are TGTGCCAGCAGCCCAGGGGGAGGCTCCTACAATGAGCAGTTCTTC.

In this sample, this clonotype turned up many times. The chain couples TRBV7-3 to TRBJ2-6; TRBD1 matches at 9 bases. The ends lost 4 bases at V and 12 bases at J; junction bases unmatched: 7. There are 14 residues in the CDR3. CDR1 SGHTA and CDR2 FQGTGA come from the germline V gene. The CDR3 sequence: CASSSRQGERVLTF. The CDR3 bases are TGTGCCAGCAGCTCCCGACAGGGGGAGCGCGTCCTGACTTTC. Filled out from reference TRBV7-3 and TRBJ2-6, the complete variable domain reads GAGVSQTPSNKVTEKGKYVELRCDPISGHTALYWYRQSLGQGPEFLIYFQGTGAADDSGLPNDRFFAVRPEGSVSTLKIQRTERGDSAVYLCASSSRQGERVLTFGAGSRLTVL.

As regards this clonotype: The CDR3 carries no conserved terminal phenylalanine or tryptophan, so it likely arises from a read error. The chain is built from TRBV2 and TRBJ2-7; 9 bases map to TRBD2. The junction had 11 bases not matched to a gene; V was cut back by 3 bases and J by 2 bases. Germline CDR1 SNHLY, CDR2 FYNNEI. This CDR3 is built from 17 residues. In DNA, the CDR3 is TGTGCCAGCAGTGATAAAGGCCTAGCGGGGCGCACCTACGAGCAGTACTTA. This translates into CASSDKGLAGRTYEQYL.

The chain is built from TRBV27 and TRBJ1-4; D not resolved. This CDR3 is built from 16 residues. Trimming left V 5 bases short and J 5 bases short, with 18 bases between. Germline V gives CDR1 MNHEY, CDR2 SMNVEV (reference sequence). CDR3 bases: TGTGCCAGCAGTAGAGCGGCTGTCAGAGGAAATGAAAAACTGTTTTTT. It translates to CASSRAAVRGNEKLFF.

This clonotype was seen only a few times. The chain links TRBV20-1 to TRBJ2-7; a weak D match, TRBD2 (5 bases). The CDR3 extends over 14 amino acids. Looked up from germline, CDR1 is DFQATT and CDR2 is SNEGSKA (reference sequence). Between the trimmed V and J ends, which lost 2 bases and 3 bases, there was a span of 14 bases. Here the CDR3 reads CSARTYDGGYEQYF. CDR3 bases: TGCAGTGCTAGAACCTACGACGGAGGCTACGAGCAGTACTTC.

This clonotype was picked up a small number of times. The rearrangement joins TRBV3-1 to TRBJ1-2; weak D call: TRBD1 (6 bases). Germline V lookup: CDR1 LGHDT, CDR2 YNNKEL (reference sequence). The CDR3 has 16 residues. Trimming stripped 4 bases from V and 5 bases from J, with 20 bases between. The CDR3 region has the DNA TGTGCCAGCAGCCCAGCCGTGCCAGGGGTAGGGTATGGCTACACCTTC. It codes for CASSPAVPGVGYGYTF.

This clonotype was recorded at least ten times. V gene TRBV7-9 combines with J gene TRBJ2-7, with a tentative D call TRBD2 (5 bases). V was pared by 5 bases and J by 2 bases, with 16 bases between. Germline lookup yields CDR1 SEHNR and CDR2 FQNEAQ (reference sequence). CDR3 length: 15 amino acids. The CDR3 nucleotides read TGTGCCAGCAGCCCGGACCGACCGGGAACCTACGAGCAGTACTTC. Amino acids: CASSPDRPGTYEQYF.

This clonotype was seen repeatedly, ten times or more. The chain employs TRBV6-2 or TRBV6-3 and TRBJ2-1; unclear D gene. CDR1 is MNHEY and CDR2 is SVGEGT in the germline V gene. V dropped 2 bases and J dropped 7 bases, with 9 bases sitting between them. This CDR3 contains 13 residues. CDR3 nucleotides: TGTGCCAGCAGTTACGGGCTGAGGAATGAGCAGTTCTTC. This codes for CASSYGLRNEQFF.

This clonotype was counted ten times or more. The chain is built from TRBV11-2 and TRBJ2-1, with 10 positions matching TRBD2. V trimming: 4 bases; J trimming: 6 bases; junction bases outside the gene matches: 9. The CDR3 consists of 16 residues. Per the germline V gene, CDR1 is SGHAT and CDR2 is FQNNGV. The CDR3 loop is CASSSAGGPSPNEQFF. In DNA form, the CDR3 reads TGTGCCAGCAGCTCAGCGGGAGGGCCAAGCCCCAATGAGCAGTTCTTC.

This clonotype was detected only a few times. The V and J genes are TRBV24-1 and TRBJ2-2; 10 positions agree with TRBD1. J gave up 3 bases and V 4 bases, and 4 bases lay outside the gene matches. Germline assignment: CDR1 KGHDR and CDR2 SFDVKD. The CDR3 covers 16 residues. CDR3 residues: CATSDSGTGDTGELFF. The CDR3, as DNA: TGTGCCACCAGTGACTCCGGGACAGGGGACACCGGGGAGCTGTTTTTT.

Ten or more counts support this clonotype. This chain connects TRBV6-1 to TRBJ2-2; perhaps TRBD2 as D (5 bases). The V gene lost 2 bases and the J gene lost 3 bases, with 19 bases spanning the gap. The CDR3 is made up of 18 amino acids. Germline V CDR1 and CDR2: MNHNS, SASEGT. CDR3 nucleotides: TGTGCCAGCAGTGAAAGCTGGGCCCGGACTTCTTACACCGGGGAGCTGTTTTTT. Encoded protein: CASSESWARTSYTGELFF.

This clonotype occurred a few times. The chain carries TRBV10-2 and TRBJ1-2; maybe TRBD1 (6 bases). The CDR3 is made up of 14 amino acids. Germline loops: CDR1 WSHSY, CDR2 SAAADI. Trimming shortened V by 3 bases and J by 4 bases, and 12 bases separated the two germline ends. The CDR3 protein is CASSDKGGRYGYTF. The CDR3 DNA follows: TGCGCCAGCAGTGACAAGGGGGGGCGCTATGGCTACACCTTC.

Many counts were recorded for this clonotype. Written as DNA, the CDR3 is TGTGCCAGCAGCCCGGATGGCTACACCTTC. Translation gives CASSPDGYTF. The chain couples TRBV7-9 to TRBJ1-2; D ambiguous. This CDR3 contains 10 residues. Trimming took off 5 bases at V and 6 bases at J, with 4 bases between the two ends. Germline CDR1 and CDR2: SEHNR and FQNEAQ (reference sequence).

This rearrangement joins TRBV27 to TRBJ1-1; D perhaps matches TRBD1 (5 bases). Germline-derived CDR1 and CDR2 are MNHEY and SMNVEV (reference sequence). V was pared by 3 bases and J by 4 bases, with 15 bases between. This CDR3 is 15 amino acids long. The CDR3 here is CASSFLTDGGTEAFF. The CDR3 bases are TGTGCCAGCAGTTTTCTGACAGACGGAGGCACTGAAGCTTTCTTT.

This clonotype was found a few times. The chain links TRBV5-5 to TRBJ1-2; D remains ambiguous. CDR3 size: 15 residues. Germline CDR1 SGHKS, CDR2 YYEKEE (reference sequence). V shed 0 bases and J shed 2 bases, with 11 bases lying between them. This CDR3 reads CASSLGPAANYGYTF. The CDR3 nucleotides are TGTGCCAGCAGCTTGGGACCCGCGGCGAACTATGGCTACACCTTC.

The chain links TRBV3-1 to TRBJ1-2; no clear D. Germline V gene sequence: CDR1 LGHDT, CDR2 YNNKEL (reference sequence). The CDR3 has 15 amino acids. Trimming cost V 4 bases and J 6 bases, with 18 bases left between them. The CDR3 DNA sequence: TGTGCCAGCAGCCCTGCCCCGGGATATTGGGATGGCTACACCTTC. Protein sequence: CASSPAPGYWDGYTF.

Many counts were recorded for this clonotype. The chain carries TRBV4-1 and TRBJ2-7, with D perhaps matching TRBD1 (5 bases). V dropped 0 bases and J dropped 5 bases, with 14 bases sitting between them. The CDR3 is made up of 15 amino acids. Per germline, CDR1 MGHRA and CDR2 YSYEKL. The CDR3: CASSQEGVGWDEQYF. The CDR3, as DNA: TGCGCCAGCAGCCAAGAAGGGGTAGGATGGGACGAGCAGTACTTC.

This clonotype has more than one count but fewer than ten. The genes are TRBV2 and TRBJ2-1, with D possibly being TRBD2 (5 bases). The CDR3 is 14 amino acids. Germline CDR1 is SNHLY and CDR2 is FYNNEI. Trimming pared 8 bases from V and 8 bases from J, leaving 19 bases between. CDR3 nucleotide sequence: TGTGCCAGCCATGGCCTAGTGGTGGGAGATGAGCAGTTCTTC. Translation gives CASHGLVVGDEQFF.

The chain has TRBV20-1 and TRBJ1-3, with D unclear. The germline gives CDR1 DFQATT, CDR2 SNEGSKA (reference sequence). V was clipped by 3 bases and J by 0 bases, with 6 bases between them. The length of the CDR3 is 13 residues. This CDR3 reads CSASPGSGNTIYF. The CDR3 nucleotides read TGCAGTGCTAGTCCAGGCTCTGGAAACACCATATATTTT.

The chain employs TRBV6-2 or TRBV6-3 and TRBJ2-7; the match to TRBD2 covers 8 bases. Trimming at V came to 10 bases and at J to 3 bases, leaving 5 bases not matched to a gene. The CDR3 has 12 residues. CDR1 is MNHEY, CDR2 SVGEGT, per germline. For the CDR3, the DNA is TGTGCCACGAGACTAGCGAGCTACGAGCAGTACTTC. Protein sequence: CATRLASYEQYF.

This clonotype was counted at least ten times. The CDR3 bases are TGTGCCAGCAGTTTGGGGGCGTCAGACCAAGAGACCCAGTACTTC. As protein: CASSLGASDQETQYF. V and J are TRBV28 and TRBJ2-5; D is possibly TRBD1 (6 bases). The V gene lost 3 bases and the J gene lost 0 bases, with 11 bases spanning the gap. This CDR3 spans 15 amino acids. The germline gives CDR1 MDHEN, CDR2 SYDVKM.

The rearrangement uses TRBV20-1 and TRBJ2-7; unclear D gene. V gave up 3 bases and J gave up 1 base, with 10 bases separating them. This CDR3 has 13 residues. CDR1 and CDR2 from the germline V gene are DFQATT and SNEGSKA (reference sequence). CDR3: CSARRQLSYEQYF. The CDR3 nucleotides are TGCAGTGCTAGGAGACAACTATCCTACGAGCAGTACTTC.

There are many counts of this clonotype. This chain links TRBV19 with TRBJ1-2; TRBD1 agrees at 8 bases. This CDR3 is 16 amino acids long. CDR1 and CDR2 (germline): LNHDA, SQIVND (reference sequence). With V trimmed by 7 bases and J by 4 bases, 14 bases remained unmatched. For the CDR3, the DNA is TGTGCCAGTACCCCGGCCTCAGGGGGCAGTAGCTATGGCTACACCTTC. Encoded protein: CASTPASGGSSYGYTF.

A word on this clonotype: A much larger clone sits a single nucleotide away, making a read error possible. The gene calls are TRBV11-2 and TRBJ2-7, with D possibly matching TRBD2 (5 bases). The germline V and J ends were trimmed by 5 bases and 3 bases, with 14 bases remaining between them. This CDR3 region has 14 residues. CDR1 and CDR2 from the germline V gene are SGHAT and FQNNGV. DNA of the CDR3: TGTGCCAGCAGCCCAGAGGGAGTCGACTACGAGCAGTACTTC. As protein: CASSPEGVDYEQYF.

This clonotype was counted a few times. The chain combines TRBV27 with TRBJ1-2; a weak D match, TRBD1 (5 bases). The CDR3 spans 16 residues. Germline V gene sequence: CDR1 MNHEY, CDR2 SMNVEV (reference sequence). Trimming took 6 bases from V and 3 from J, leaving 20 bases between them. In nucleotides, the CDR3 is TGTGCCAGCAGGCCAGGGCTCTTACCAGCGTACTATGGCTACACCTTC. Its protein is CASRPGLLPAYYGYTF.

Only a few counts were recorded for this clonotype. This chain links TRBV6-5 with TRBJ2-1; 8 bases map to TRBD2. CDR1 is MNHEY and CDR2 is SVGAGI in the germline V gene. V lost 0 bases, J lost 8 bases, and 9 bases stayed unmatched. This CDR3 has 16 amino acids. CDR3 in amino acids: CASSYSDGRAFDEQFF. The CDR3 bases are TGTGCCAGCAGTTACTCGGACGGGAGGGCCTTCGATGAGCAGTTCTTC.